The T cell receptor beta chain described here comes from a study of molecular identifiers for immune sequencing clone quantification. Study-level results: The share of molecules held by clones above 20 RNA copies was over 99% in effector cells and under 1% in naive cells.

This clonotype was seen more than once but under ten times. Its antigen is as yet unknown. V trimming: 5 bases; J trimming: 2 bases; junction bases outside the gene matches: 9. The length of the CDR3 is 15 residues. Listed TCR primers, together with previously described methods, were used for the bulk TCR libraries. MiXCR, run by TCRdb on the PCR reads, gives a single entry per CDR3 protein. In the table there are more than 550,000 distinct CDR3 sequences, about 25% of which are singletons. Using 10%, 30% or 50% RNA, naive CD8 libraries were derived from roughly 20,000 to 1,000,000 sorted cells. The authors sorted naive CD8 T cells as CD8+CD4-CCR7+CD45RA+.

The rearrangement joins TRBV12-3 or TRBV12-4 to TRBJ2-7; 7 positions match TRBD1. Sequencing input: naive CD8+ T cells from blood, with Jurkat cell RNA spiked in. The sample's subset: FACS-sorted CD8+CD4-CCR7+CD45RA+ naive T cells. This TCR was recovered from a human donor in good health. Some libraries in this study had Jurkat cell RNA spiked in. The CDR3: CASSGRDSLAYEQYF. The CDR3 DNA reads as TGTGCCAGCAGTGGACGGGACAGCTTGGCCTACGAGCAGTACTTC.